These 30 T cell receptor beta chains were sequenced from one sample in a study of blood T cell repertoires in COVID-19. Here immunoSEQ multiplex PCR was the method, and the copy in TCRdb shows in-frame clones only, minus some. The sample carries 150,000 to 200,000 clones, approximately 88% recorded once. Sample: PBMCs or T cells enriched from blood (not recorded which). The receptors here all came from a woman between 18 and 29 years old who had recovered from COVID-19.

On this clone itself: A read error may produce the germline difference seen at one junction end. The gene calls are TRBV11-2 and TRBJ1-4; 10 nucleotides align to TRBD1. The CDR3 loop spans 11 amino acids. CDR1 is SGHAT and CDR2 is FQNNGV in the germline V gene. CDR3 residues: CASSLGQGASF. Written as DNA, the CDR3 is TGTGCCAGCAGCTTAGGACAGGGGGCCTCTTTT.

The V call is TRBV15, the J call TRBJ2-3; 8 bases fit TRBD2. The V gene's germline CDR1 is LNHNV and CDR2 YYDKDF (reference sequence). This CDR3 has 19 residues. Losses at the gene ends were 0 bases for V and 4 bases for J; bases not matched to a gene: 15. This chain's CDR3 is CATSRDAGGQRGLPDTQYF. Written as DNA, the CDR3 is TGTGCCACCAGCAGAGATGCGGGGGGCCAGCGGGGGCTGCCAGATACGCAGTATTTT.

The chain employs TRBV7-2 and TRBJ2-6; the match to TRBD2 covers 7 bases. Per the germline V gene, CDR1 is SGHTA and CDR2 is FQGNSA. This CDR3 has 14 residues. V dropped 8 bases and J dropped 2; count of bases not matched to a gene: 3. The CDR3 nucleotides read TGTGCCAGCGGCAGCGGGGCTGGGGCCAACGTCCTGACTTTC. Translating gives CASGSGAGANVLTF. Looking up the rest from reference TRBV7-2 and TRBJ2-6 gives the full variable domain: GAGVSQSPSNKVTEKGKDVELRCDPISGHTALYWYRQSLGQGLEFLIYFQGNSAPDKSGLPSDRFSAERTGGSVSTLTIQRTQQEDSAVYLCASGSGAGANVLTFGAGSRLTVL.

The V gene is TRBV7-8, the J gene TRBJ2-7; a weak D match, TRBD1 (6 bases). Germline CDR1 reads SGHVS; CDR2 reads FQNEAQ. This CDR3 has 16 residues. V was shortened by 3 bases and J by 1 base, with 16 bases between the two germline ends. Here the CDR3 reads CASSFGPGTYSYEQYF. CDR3 DNA: TGTGCCAGCAGCTTTGGGCCCGGGACATATTCCTACGAGCAGTACTTC. Drawing the rest from reference TRBV7-8 and TRBJ2-7, the complete variable domain is GAGVSQSPRYKVAKRGQDVALRCDPISGHVSLFWYQQALGQGPEFLTYFQNEAQLDKSGLPSDRFFAERPEGSVSTLKIQRTQQEDSAVYLCASSFGPGTYSYEQYFGPGTRLTVT.

V and J are TRBV7-6 and TRBJ2-7, with D hard to call. CDR1 is SGHVS, CDR2 FNYEAQ, per germline. The CDR3 is made up of 13 amino acids. V shed 1 base and J shed 1 base, with 5 bases lying between them. The CDR3 bases are TGTGCCAGCAGCTTAGAGAGGTCCTACGAGCAGTACTTC. This sequence encodes CASSLERSYEQYF. The entire variable domain, with the rest obtained from reference TRBV7-6 and TRBJ2-7, is as follows: GAGVSQSPRYKVTKRGQDVALRCDPISGHVSLYWYRQALGQGPEFLTYFNYEAQQDKSGLPNDRFSAERPEGSISTLTIQRTEQRDSAMYRCASSLERSYEQYFGPGTRLTVT.

The rearrangement joins TRBV4-3 to TRBJ1-3; D might be TRBD1 (6 bases). Germline-derived CDR1 and CDR2 are LGHNA and YSLEER. This CDR3 is 17 amino acids long. The V gene lost 0 bases and the J gene lost 0 bases, with 12 bases spanning the gap. This CDR3 is CASSQEGQGFSGNTIYF. In nucleotides, the CDR3 is TGCGCCAGCAGCCAAGAAGGGCAGGGGTTCTCTGGAAACACCATATATTTT.

The chain couples TRBV27 to TRBJ2-3; D gene ambiguous. Germline V gene data show CDR1 as MNHEY and CDR2 as SMNVEV (reference sequence). V was shortened by 6 bases and J by 6 bases, with 10 bases between the two germline ends. This CDR3 has 12 residues. Here the CDR3 reads CASRTPTDTQYF. The CDR3 DNA follows: TGTGCCAGCAGAACTCCCACGGATACGCAGTATTTT.

This clone was observed a single time. This sequence joins TRBV5-1 and TRBJ2-2, with 7 bases that match TRBD1. The germline gives CDR1 SGHRS, CDR2 YFSETQ. The CDR3 loop spans 16 amino acids. The ends lost 4 bases at V and 3 bases at J; junction bases unmatched: 9. In DNA form, the CDR3 reads TGCGCCAGCAGCGCCCCGACAGGGTCGGACACCGGGGAGCTGTTTTTT. Translation gives CASSAPTGSDTGELFF. The entire variable domain, with the rest obtained from reference TRBV5-1 and TRBJ2-2, is as follows: KAGVTQTPRYLIKTRGQQVTLSCSPISGHRSVSWYQQTPGQGLQFLFEYFSETQRNKGNFPGRFSGRQFSNSRSEMNVSTLELGDSALYLCASSAPTGSDTGELFFGEGSRLTVL.

V and J are TRBV2 and TRBJ1-5; 8 bases align to TRBD1. Germline loops: CDR1 SNHLY, CDR2 FYNNEI. The CDR3 is made up of 13 amino acids. J was trimmed by 6 bases and V by 6 bases; bases with no gene match: 4. Here the CDR3 DNA reads TGTGCCAGCAGCTGGACAGGGTCTCAGCCCCAGCATTTT. It specifies CASSWTGSQPQHF. The variable domain in full, completed from reference TRBV2 and TRBJ1-5, reads EPEVTQTPSHQVTQMGQEVILRCVPISNHLYFYWYRQILGQKVEFLVSFYNNEISEKSEIFDDQFSVERPDGSNFTLKIRSTKLEDSAMYFCASSWTGSQPQHFGDGTRLSIL.

The V gene is TRBV4-1, the J gene TRBJ2-7, with 7 bases identical to TRBD2. The junction had 1 base not matched to a gene; V was cut back by 1 base and J by 1 base. CDR1 is MGHRA and CDR2 is YSYEKL in the germline V gene. CDR3 size: 14 residues. CDR3 region: CASSQVGGSYEQYF. Here the CDR3 DNA reads TGCGCCAGCAGCCAAGTGGGGGGGTCCTACGAGCAGTACTTC.

The chain joins TRBV2 to TRBJ2-2; 7 positions agree with TRBD1. The germline gives CDR1 SNHLY, CDR2 FYNNEI. There are 13 residues in the CDR3. The ends lost 6 bases at V and 4 bases at J; junction bases unmatched: 2. The chain's CDR3 is CASRGDSTGELFF. CDR3 coding DNA: TGTGCCAGCAGAGGGGACAGCACCGGGGAGCTGTTTTTT.

The chain carries TRBV6-4 and TRBJ2-1; D is uncertain. Germline V gene data show CDR1 as MRHNA and CDR2 as SNTAGT. V was cut by 0 bases and J by 8 bases, with 11 bases left in between. CDR3 length equals 14 residues. The CDR3 DNA sequence: TGTGCCAGCAGTGACTCGATGGAGTCCCATGAGCAGTTCTTC. This encodes CASSDSMESHEQFF.

This chain joins TRBV3-1 (or the pseudogene TRBV3-2) and TRBJ2-7; D may be TRBD2 (5 bases). V lost 7 bases and J 5 bases, leaving 15 bases between the germline ends. Germline lookup yields CDR1 LGHDT and CDR2 YNNKEL (reference sequence). The CDR3 extends over 13 amino acids. CDR3 amino acids: CASTITSEDEQYF. CDR3 in DNA: TGTGCCAGCACCATTACCTCGGAGGACGAGCAGTACTTC.

The V and J genes are TRBV30 and TRBJ1-1, with 9 bases matching TRBD1. This CDR3 has 13 residues. Germline lookup yields CDR1 GTSNPN and CDR2 SVGIG (reference sequence). Unmatched junction bases numbered 3, after V lost 3 bases and J lost 4 bases. Written as DNA, the CDR3 is TGTGCCTGGAGGACAGGGGGAGTCACTGAAGCTTTCTTT. This gives the protein CAWRTGGVTEAFF.

The chain combines TRBV7-9 with TRBJ2-7; no reliable D call. The V gene lost 4 bases and the J gene lost 4 bases, with 14 bases spanning the gap. The length of the CDR3 is 14 residues. Per germline, CDR1 SEHNR and CDR2 FQNEAQ (reference sequence). The CDR3 here is CASSYRLSSYEQYF. As DNA, the CDR3 is TGTGCCAGCAGCTATCGGTTGTCGAGTTACGAGCAGTACTTC. Filled out from reference TRBV7-9 and TRBJ2-7, the complete variable domain reads DTGVSQNPRHKITKRGQNVTFRCDPISEHNRLYWYRQTLGQGPEFLTYFQNEAQLEKSRLLSDRFSAERPKGSFSTLEIQRTEQGDSAMYLCASSYRLSSYEQYFGPGTRLTVT.

The genes are TRBV6-6 and TRBJ1-1; D uncertain. V was cut by 0 bases and J by 10 bases, with 12 bases left in between. The CDR3 consists of 13 residues. Germline assignment: CDR1 MNHNY and CDR2 SVGAGI (reference sequence). CDR3 loop: CASSYSRGFVAFF. The CDR3 DNA reads TGTGCCAGCAGTTACTCGAGAGGCTTCGTAGCTTTCTTT.

The V call is TRBV15, the J call TRBJ1-1; D unclear. Germline V gene data show CDR1 as LNHNV and CDR2 as YYDKDF (reference sequence). The ends were cut back, 5 bases at V and 0 bases at J, with 10 bases in the middle. This CDR3 is built from 14 residues. The CDR3 here is CATSGRRLNTEAFF. The CDR3 DNA follows: TGTGCCACCAGCGGGAGGAGGCTGAACACTGAAGCTTTCTTT. The whole variable domain, remainder taken from reference TRBV15 and TRBJ1-1, is DAMVIQNPRYQVTQFGKPVTLSCSQTLNHNVMYWYQQKSSQAPKLLFHYYDKDFNNEADTPDNFQSRRPNTSFCFLDIRSPGLGDTAMYLCATSGRRLNTEAFFGQGTRLTVV.

The rearrangement links TRBV6-6 to TRBJ2-7, with D unresolved. The V end was cut by 1 base, the J end by 4 bases, with 8 bases between. CDR3 length: 13 amino acids. Germline V gives CDR1 MNHNY, CDR2 SVGAGI (reference sequence). In DNA, the CDR3 is TGTGCCAGCAGTTACTGGCCAGTTTACGAGCAGTACTTC. The encoded protein is CASSYWPVYEQYF.

The rearrangement joins TRBV28 to TRBJ2-7, with TRBD2 matching 10 bases. V lost 0 bases to trimming and J lost 2 bases; unmatched junction nucleotides: 7. CDR1 and CDR2 (germline): MDHEN, SYDVKM. The CDR3 length is 17 residues. CDR3 protein: CASSLWGVAGGTYEQYF. The CDR3 DNA sequence: TGTGCCAGCAGTTTATGGGGGGTAGCGGGAGGCACCTACGAGCAGTACTTC.

The V gene is TRBV5-1, the J gene TRBJ1-4; TRBD1 agrees at 7 bases. Germline CDR1 and CDR2: SGHRS and YFSETQ. CDR3 length equals 15 residues. Unmatched junction bases numbered 4, after V lost 0 bases and J lost 5 bases. The CDR3 sequence is CASSLETGVNEKLFF. The CDR3 nucleotides read TGCGCCAGCAGCTTGGAAACAGGGGTCAATGAAAAACTGTTTTTT.

This sequence joins TRBV6-5 and TRBJ1-6; TRBD1 is a possible D gene (5 bases). Trimming pared 6 bases from V and 10 bases from J, leaving 13 bases between. CDR1 MNHEY and CDR2 SVGAGI come from the germline V gene. This CDR3 is 13 amino acids long. The CDR3 DNA reads as TGTGCCAGCAGCCTCGACAGTGGATCACCCCTCCACTTT. Translated: CASSLDSGSPLHF.

This clone was recorded once. This chain uses TRBV28 with TRBJ1-5; D ambiguous. The germline gives CDR1 MDHEN, CDR2 SYDVKM. This CDR3 has 18 amino acids. V was pared by 5 bases and J by 6 bases, with 26 bases between. The CDR3, as DNA: TGTGCCAGCAGTCCTAAATTAGCGGGAGGGCCGGTGCGTCAGCCCCAGCATTTT. It encodes CASSPKLAGGPVRQPQHF.

The CDR3 bases are TGCGCCAGCAGCACGGGAACTAATTCACCCCTCCACTTT. Its translation: CASSTGTNSPLHF. The chain has TRBV4-3 and TRBJ1-6; D is undetermined. Germline-derived CDR1 and CDR2 are LGHNA and YSLEER. The CDR3 contains 13 residues. Trimming cost V 5 bases and J 6 bases, with 8 bases left between them.

The V gene is TRBV7-2, the J gene TRBJ1-4, with 8 bases fitting TRBD1. The CDR3 extends over 15 amino acids. The germline gives CDR1 SGHTA, CDR2 FQGNSA. V shed 4 bases and J 8 bases; nucleotides not matched to a gene: 9. CDR3 amino acids: CASSSKTGDEEKLFF. The DNA for the CDR3 is TGTGCCAGCAGCTCGAAGACAGGGGATGAGGAAAAACTGTTTTTT.

The chain recombines TRBV27 with TRBJ2-3, with 10 bases matching TRBD2. V lost 9 bases to trimming and J lost 6 bases; unmatched junction nucleotides: 15. The CDR3 consists of 16 residues. Germline values: CDR1 MNHEY, CDR2 SMNVEV (reference sequence). In DNA form, the CDR3 reads TGTGCCAGTGGAGATCTAGCGGGAGCGGCCTCCGATACGCAGTATTTT. It is translated as CASGDLAGAASDTQYF.

This sequence joins TRBV7-9 and TRBJ2-5, with 8 bases identical to TRBD1. Germline V gives CDR1 SEHNR, CDR2 FQNEAQ (reference sequence). The CDR3 is 15 residues long. The V gene end was trimmed by 5 bases and the J gene end by 5 bases; junction bases not matched to a gene: 10. CDR3 in amino acids: CASSLQGAFGETQYF. CDR3 DNA sequence: TGTGCCAGCAGCCTTCAGGGGGCTTTCGGGGAGACCCAGTACTTC.

The CDR3 DNA follows: TGTGCCAGCTCACCACCGACTAGCGGAGGTCAAGAGACCCAGTACTTC. Translating it yields CASSPPTSGGQETQYF. This chain links TRBV18 with TRBJ2-5; 9 bases fit TRBD2. The CDR3 sequence is 16 residues long. V shed 0 bases and J 2 bases; nucleotides not matched to a gene: 4. The germline CDR1 and CDR2 sequences are KGHSH and LQKENI. Combining the CDR3 with reference TRBV18 and TRBJ2-5 gives the whole variable domain NAGVMQNPRHLVRRRGQEARLRCSPMKGHSHVYWYRQLPEEGLKFMVYLQKENIIDESGMPKERFSAEFPKEGPSILRIQQVVRGDSAAYFCASSPPTSGGQETQYFGPGTRLLVL.

Concerning this clone itself: Different DNA sequences within this sample yield the same CDR3. The chain combines TRBV19 with TRBJ1-4, with a tentative D call TRBD1 (5 bases). The CDR3 is 14 residues long. V lost 3 bases and J 4 bases, leaving 9 bases between the germline ends. Germline lookup yields CDR1 LNHDA and CDR2 SQIVND (reference sequence). As DNA, the CDR3 is TGTGCCAGTAGTATCCAGGGAAATAATGAAAAACTGTTTTTT. Amino acids: CASSIQGNNEKLFF.

CDR3 sequence reads: CSVLDRPNTEAFF. The CDR3 DNA reads as TGCAGCGTTCTTGACAGGCCGAACACTGAAGCTTTCTTT. The chain couples TRBV29-1 to TRBJ1-1, with D possibly TRBD1 on 6 matching bases. CDR3 size: 13 residues. Germline V gives CDR1 SQVTM, CDR2 ANQGSEA. The ends were cut back, 5 bases at V and 1 base at J, with 11 bases in the middle.

The genes are TRBV6-2 or TRBV6-3 and TRBJ2-5; the D gene is possibly TRBD2 (6 bases). CDR1 is MNHEY and CDR2 is SVGEGT in the germline V gene. The CDR3 spans 15 residues. V was shortened by 2 bases and J by 5 bases, with 15 bases between the two germline ends. The CDR3 is CASSYVGGAGETQYF. As DNA, the CDR3 is TGTGCCAGCAGTTACGTCGGAGGGGCCGGGGAGACCCAGTACTTC.